Below, 20 T cell receptor beta chains from the same sample are listed, as sequenced in a study of blood T cell repertoires in COVID-19. Using immunoSEQ multiplex PCR, the repertoire was profiled, and TCRdb retains in-frame clones only, with some absent. The table lists 200,000 to 250,000 clones, 92% of them singletons. Sequenced: peripheral blood. These TCRs come from a man aged 60-69 years with COVID-19, enrolled during active disease.

V and J are TRBV5-1 and TRBJ1-1; 8 nucleotides agree with TRBD1. The trim removed 0 bases at V and 5 bases at J, leaving 6 bases unmatched. This CDR3 is 15 amino acids long. Germline values: CDR1 SGHRS, CDR2 YFSETQ. CDR3 DNA: TGCGCCAGCAGCTTGGCCGGACAGGGCTTAACTGAAGCTTTCTTT. Protein product: CASSLAGQGLTEAFF. Based on the CDR3 plus reference TRBV5-1 and TRBJ1-1, the full variable domain is KAGVTQTPRYLIKTRGQQVTLSCSPISGHRSVSWYQQTPGQGLQFLFEYFSETQRNKGNFPGRFSGRQFSNSRSEMNVSTLELGDSALYLCASSLAGQGLTEAFFGQGTRLTVV.

This clone was recorded once. The gene calls are TRBV30 and TRBJ2-1; perhaps TRBD1 as D (6 bases). The CDR3 loop spans 13 amino acids. V was shortened by 0 bases and J by 4 bases, with 7 bases between the two germline ends. The germline V gene has CDR1 GTSNPN and CDR2 SVGIG (reference sequence). CDR3: CAWSVTGYNEQFF. Here the CDR3 DNA reads TGTGCCTGGAGTGTAACAGGGTACAATGAGCAGTTCTTC.

This clone has just a few counts. Here the CDR3 reads CASILIGGPDINEQFF. CDR3 DNA sequence: TGTGCCAGTATACTGATCGGCGGCCCAGATATCAATGAGCAGTTCTTC. The rearrangement links TRBV6-4 to TRBJ2-1, with D unclear. The germline V and J ends were trimmed by 9 bases and 6 bases, with 24 bases remaining between them. Germline V gives CDR1 MRHNA, CDR2 SNTAGT. The CDR3 is 16 residues long.

This clone was seen more than once but under ten times. The chain has TRBV11-2 and TRBJ1-3; 7 bases agree with TRBD1. Germline V lookup: CDR1 SGHAT, CDR2 FQNNGV. Trimming cost V 2 bases and J 0 bases; bases outside gene matches: 7. The CDR3 length is 17 residues. For the CDR3, the DNA is TGTGCCAGCAGCTTAACTGTCCAGGGGGTCTCTGGAAACACCATATATTTT. Translated, it gives CASSLTVQGVSGNTIYF.

A single count supports this clone. The rearrangement uses TRBV5-1 and TRBJ1-3, with D uncertain. This CDR3 has 15 amino acids. Germline V gene sequence: CDR1 SGHRS, CDR2 YFSETQ. The ends were cut back, 1 base at V and 0 bases at J, with 8 bases in the middle. This CDR3 is CASSLHPGSGNTIYF. Written as DNA, the CDR3 is TGCGCCAGCAGCTTGCACCCAGGCTCTGGAAACACCATATATTTT.

Points on this clone: This sample includes further DNA sequences coding for the same CDR3. J is TRBJ1-2 and V is TRBV5-1, with a tentative D call TRBD1 (5 bases). Trimming stripped 0 bases from V and 4 bases from J, with 7 bases between. This CDR3 has 13 amino acids. Germline loops: CDR1 SGHRS, CDR2 YFSETQ. The CDR3 is CASSLVQGYGYTF. The CDR3 DNA sequence: TGCGCCAGCAGCTTGGTCCAGGGCTATGGCTACACCTTC.

J is TRBJ1-6 and V is TRBV19; D may be TRBD1 (6 bases). CDR1 LNHDA and CDR2 SQIVND come from the germline V gene (reference sequence). V lost 6 bases and J 6 bases, leaving 12 bases between the germline ends. The CDR3 loop spans 14 amino acids. This CDR3 is CASRYREPNSPLHF. DNA for the CDR3: TGTGCCAGTAGGTACAGGGAACCTAATTCACCCCTCCACTTT.

The chain couples TRBV10-3 to TRBJ1-2, with 8 bases lining up with TRBD1. The CDR3 covers 15 residues. J lost 1 base, V lost 4 bases, and 5 bases had no gene match. Germline V gene sequence: CDR1 ENHRY, CDR2 SYGVKD. CDR3 sequence: CAISAGQGFNYGYTF. CDR3 DNA sequence: TGTGCCATCAGTGCCGGACAGGGATTTAACTATGGCTACACCTTC.

This chain joins TRBV2 and TRBJ2-1, with a tentative D call TRBD1 (6 bases). This CDR3 contains 13 residues. Germline CDR1 reads SNHLY; CDR2 reads FYNNEI. The germline V and J ends were trimmed by 4 bases and 13 bases, with 17 bases remaining between them. CDR3 DNA: TGTGCCAGCAGTGGGACCCAGGGGCTAGCACAGTTCTTC. Its translation is CASSGTQGLAQFF.

J is TRBJ2-5 and V is TRBV5-1; a weak D match, TRBD1 (5 bases). Germline V lookup: CDR1 SGHRS, CDR2 YFSETQ. The CDR3 runs 15 residues. Trimming cost V 1 base and J 1 base, with 11 bases left between them. Here the CDR3 reads CASSLQGGFQETQYF. CDR3 coding DNA: TGCGCCAGCAGCTTGCAGGGCGGCTTCCAAGAGACCCAGTACTTC.

The V gene is TRBV6-5, the J gene TRBJ2-7, with D tentatively TRBD1 (5 bases). V was clipped by 6 bases and J by 0 bases, with 12 bases between them. There are 14 residues in the CDR3. CDR1 and CDR2 (germline): MNHEY, SVGAGI. The DNA of the CDR3 is TGTGCCAGCAGCCCCAGACAGAGCTCCTACGAGCAGTACTTC. Its translation is CASSPRQSSYEQYF.

The gene calls are TRBV27 and TRBJ1-5; D is unresolved. CDR1 MNHEY and CDR2 SMNVEV come from the germline V gene (reference sequence). The CDR3 totals 14 residues. Deletions cut 3 bases from V and 0 bases from J, with 6 bases between. Here the CDR3 reads CASSFRYSNQPQHF. Written as DNA, the CDR3 is TGTGCCAGCAGTTTTCGTTATAGCAATCAGCCCCAGCATTTT.

The chain links TRBV4-2 to TRBJ1-3; 9 nucleotides match TRBD1. The germline V gene encodes CDR1 LGHNA and CDR2 YNFKEQ. This CDR3 contains 17 residues. The junction had 7 bases not matched to a gene; V was cut back by 4 bases and J by 0 bases. CDR3 protein: CASSPRDRDFSGNTIYF. CDR3 nucleotides: TGTGCCAGCAGCCCCAGGGACAGGGACTTCTCTGGAAACACCATATATTTT.

The chain recombines TRBV30 with TRBJ1-4; 7 bases are shared with TRBD1. Trimming removed 2 bases from V and 5 bases from J; junction bases left unmatched: 5. This CDR3 has 14 amino acids. Germline V gene data show CDR1 as GTSNPN and CDR2 as SVGIG (reference sequence). In nucleotides, the CDR3 is TGTGCCTGGAGTACCGGGACAGACAATGAAAAACTGTTTTTT. It specifies CAWSTGTDNEKLFF.

V and J are TRBV30 and TRBJ1-2; 10 nucleotides align to TRBD1. Germline trimming cut 0 bases from V and 7 bases from J; bases unmatched to any gene: 8. This CDR3 has 15 amino acids. CDR1 GTSNPN and CDR2 SVGIG come from the germline V gene (reference sequence). The CDR3 loop is CAWSVLGTGDRGYTF. The DNA of the CDR3 is TGTGCCTGGAGTGTACTAGGGACAGGGGACCGTGGCTACACCTTC.

This clone was seen a single time. The CDR3 protein is CATNLPAATTEAFF. The CDR3 bases are TGTGCCACCAATCTGCCGGCGGCGACCACTGAAGCTTTCTTT. The gene calls are TRBV15 and TRBJ1-1; D is unclear. The CDR3 consists of 14 residues. V lost 7 bases, J lost 4 bases, and 16 bases lay in between. Looked up from germline, CDR1 is LNHNV and CDR2 is YYDKDF (reference sequence).

This chain links TRBV3-1 (or the pseudogene TRBV3-2) with TRBJ2-7; 11 nucleotides align to TRBD2. The ends lost 3 bases at V and 7 bases at J; junction bases unmatched: 5. There are 14 residues in the CDR3. Germline CDR1 is LGHDT and CDR2 is YNNKEL (reference sequence). CDR3 nucleotide sequence: TGTGCCAGCAGCCAGCTAGCGGGGGGCGGGGAGCAGTACTTC. The encoded protein is CASSQLAGGGEQYF.

This chain joins TRBV7-2 and TRBJ2-7; tentative D call: TRBD1 (5 bases). Per the germline V gene, CDR1 is SGHTA and CDR2 is FQGNSA. V lost 1 base to trimming and J lost 6 bases, with 16 bases between them. This CDR3 comprises 15 residues. CDR3 residues: CASSLGGHPAAEQYF. Written as DNA, the CDR3 is TGTGCCAGCAGCTTAGGGGGCCATCCGGCAGCCGAGCAGTACTTC.

This clone showed up just a few times. The chain uses TRBV19 and TRBJ2-5; possible D gene TRBD1, 6 bases. Per germline, CDR1 LNHDA and CDR2 SQIVND (reference sequence). This CDR3 spans 12 amino acids. The CDR3 sequence: CVPTDSQETQYF. As DNA, the CDR3 is TGTGTCCCAACGGACAGCCAAGAGACCCAGTACTTC.

The chain joins TRBV27 to TRBJ2-1; D may be TRBD1 (5 bases). Germline V CDR1 and CDR2: MNHEY, SMNVEV (reference sequence). CDR3 length: 14 amino acids. Trimming took off 1 base at V and 9 bases at J, with 13 bases between the two ends. The CDR3 DNA reads as TGTGCCAGCAGTTTATTTTGGGGCTTTAGTGAGCAGTTCTTC. This sequence encodes CASSLFWGFSEQFF.